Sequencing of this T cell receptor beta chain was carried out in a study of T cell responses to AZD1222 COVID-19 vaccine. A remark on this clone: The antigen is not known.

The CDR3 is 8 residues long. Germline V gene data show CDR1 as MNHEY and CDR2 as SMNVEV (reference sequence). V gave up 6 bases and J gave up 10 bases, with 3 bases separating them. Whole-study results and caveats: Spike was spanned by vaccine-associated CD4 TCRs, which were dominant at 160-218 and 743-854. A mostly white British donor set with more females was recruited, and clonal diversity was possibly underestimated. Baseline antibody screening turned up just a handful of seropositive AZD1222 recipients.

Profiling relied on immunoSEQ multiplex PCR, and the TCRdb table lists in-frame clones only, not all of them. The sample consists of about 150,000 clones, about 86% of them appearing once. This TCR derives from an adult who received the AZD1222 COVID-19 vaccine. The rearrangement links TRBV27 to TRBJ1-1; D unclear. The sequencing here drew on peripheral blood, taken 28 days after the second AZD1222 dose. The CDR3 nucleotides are TGTGCCAGCAGGTTAGCTTTCTTT. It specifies CASRLAFF.